Below are 31 T cell receptor beta chains sequenced from a single sample in a study of control samples from healthy donors and cancer patients. Here immunoSEQ multiplex PCR was the method, and the copy in TCRdb shows in-frame clones only, minus some. The table includes tens of thousands of clones, 85% detected once. The sample comprised blood. The origin of the receptors is a man aged 30 to 45 in good health.

Written as DNA, the CDR3 is TGTGCCAGCAGCAGAACAGAGCTCTCCTACGAGCAGTACTTC. Its translation: CASSRTELSYEQYF. The J gene is TRBJ2-7, the V gene TRBV13; no firm D call. The germline V gene has CDR1 PRHDT and CDR2 FYEKMQ (reference sequence). The CDR3 covers 14 residues. The V and J ends lost 5 bases and 0 bases respectively, with 11 bases between them.

This chain joins TRBV5-1 and TRBJ1-5, with D possibly TRBD1 on 5 matching bases. CDR3 size: 16 residues. The V end lost 0 bases, the J end lost 4 bases, and 14 bases lay between the germline ends. The germline V gene encodes CDR1 SGHRS and CDR2 YFSETQ. The DNA for the CDR3 is TGCGCCAGCAGCTTGGGGGGCGTCGGGCCAAATCAGCCCCAGCATTTT. It codes for CASSLGGVGPNQPQHF.

This rearrangement joins TRBV6-6 to TRBJ2-6, with no clear D. Germline V gene lookup returns CDR1 MNHNY and CDR2 SVGAGI (reference sequence). The CDR3 consists of 16 residues. Trimming removed 3 bases from V and 2 bases from J, with 11 bases in between. Here the CDR3 DNA reads TGTGCCAGCAGTTATAAGTTAGGAACTGGGGCCAACGTCCTGACTTTC. It encodes CASSYKLGTGANVLTF.

The chain recombines TRBV28 with TRBJ2-1; D is uncertain. Germline V gene lookup returns CDR1 MDHEN and CDR2 SYDVKM. Trimming cost V 5 bases and J 5 bases, with 13 bases left between them. This CDR3 spans 14 amino acids. In nucleotides, the CDR3 is TGTGCCAGCAGTACCCGGACGCCTAACAATGAGCAGTTCTTC. Translating gives CASSTRTPNNEQFF.

This clone has just one count. This chain connects TRBV24-1 to TRBJ2-1; 10 bases are shared with TRBD1. Germline CDR1 KGHDR, CDR2 SFDVKD. J was trimmed by 10 bases and V by 4 bases; bases with no gene match: 6. The CDR3 is 14 residues long. CDR3 in amino acids: CATSDIGQGEEQFF. DNA of the CDR3: TGTGCCACCAGTGACATCGGACAGGGGGAGGAGCAGTTCTTC.

This clone was seen just once. The chain employs TRBV11-2 and TRBJ2-7; possibly TRBD1 for D (6 bases). This CDR3 contains 16 residues. The V end lost 10 bases, the J end lost 3 bases, and 25 bases lay between the germline ends. Germline CDR1 and CDR2: SGHAT and FQNNGV. The CDR3 nucleotides are TGTGCCACCTCAATGTCGCCGGGACACATAAACTACGAGCAGTACTTC. Encoded protein: CATSMSPGHINYEQYF.

The chain joins TRBV10-1 to TRBJ1-6, with a weak D call TRBD1 (6 bases). This CDR3 has 17 amino acids. V lost 6 bases and J lost 7, with 22 bases in between. In germline, CDR1 is WNHNN, CDR2 SYGVQD (reference sequence). CDR3 residues: CASRPFVTDRLNSPLHF. In DNA, the CDR3 is TGCGCCAGCAGACCTTTTGTCACGGACAGATTAAATTCACCCCTCCACTTT.

The V gene is TRBV30, the J gene TRBJ1-6; 7 bases map to TRBD1. This CDR3 has 14 amino acids. In germline, CDR1 is GTSNPN, CDR2 SVGIG (reference sequence). The J segment lost 8 bases and the V segment lost 0 bases, leaving 4 bases of the junction unmatched. The DNA for the CDR3 is TGTGCCTGGAGTGTACAGGGGATGGATTCACCCCTCCACTTT. Protein product: CAWSVQGMDSPLHF.

The chain recombines TRBV11-2 with TRBJ1-2; D ambiguous. This CDR3 is 14 amino acids long. With 0 bases removed from V and 1 base from J, the gap between germline ends came to 6 bases. The germline V gene encodes CDR1 SGHAT and CDR2 FQNNGV. The CDR3 DNA is TGTGCCAGCAGCTTAGAAGGGATTAACTATGGCTACACCTTC. Encoded protein: CASSLEGINYGYTF.

The gene calls are TRBV6-5 and TRBJ1-2; 9 nucleotides match TRBD1. This CDR3 has 14 amino acids. The junction had 7 bases not matched to a gene; V was cut back by 8 bases and J by 3 bases. Germline-derived CDR1 and CDR2 are MNHEY and SVGAGI. The DNA for the CDR3 is TGTGCCAGCGGGGGCTGGACAGGGGACTATGGCTACACCTTC. Amino acids: CASGGWTGDYGYTF.

J is TRBJ1-5 and V is TRBV7-9, with TRBD1 as a possible D gene (6 bases). This CDR3 spans 14 amino acids. CDR1 and CDR2 from the germline V gene are SEHNR and FQNEAQ (reference sequence). V lost 5 bases and J 4 bases, leaving 12 bases between the germline ends. The CDR3 reads CASSDSTGNQPQHF. For the CDR3, the DNA is TGTGCCAGCAGCGATTCCACAGGGAATCAGCCCCAGCATTTT.

This clone was found a few times. Other DNA variants within this sample encode the same CDR3. V and J are TRBV7-2 and TRBJ1-2, with D possibly being TRBD1 (5 bases). Per the germline V gene, CDR1 is SGHTA and CDR2 is FQGNSA. V gave up 3 bases and J gave up 4 bases, with 9 bases separating them. The CDR3 spans 13 residues. The CDR3 loop is CASSLVRGYGYTF. CDR3 sequence (DNA): TGTGCCAGCAGCTTGGTGAGGGGCTATGGCTACACCTTC.

V is TRBV19 and J is TRBJ1-1; D not certain. V lost 6 bases and J 5 bases, leaving 13 bases between the germline ends. Germline CDR1 LNHDA, CDR2 SQIVND (reference sequence). The CDR3 spans 13 residues. CDR3 bases: TGTGCCAGTAGGGGAATTGGAAGAACTGAAGCTTTCTTT. Residues: CASRGIGRTEAFF.

V and J are TRBV19 and TRBJ1-2; 7 bases match TRBD1. The CDR3 is 16 residues long. The germline CDR1 and CDR2 sequences are LNHDA and SQIVND (reference sequence). Trimming at V came to 0 bases and at J to 4 bases, leaving 8 bases not matched to a gene. The CDR3 DNA is TGTGCCAGTAGTATAGATCAGGCGACAGGGACCTATGGCTACACCTTC. The encoded protein is CASSIDQATGTYGYTF.

The CDR3 sequence: CASTDNLPGGNEQFF. As DNA, the CDR3 is TGTGCCAGCACCGATAATCTCCCAGGGGGGAATGAGCAGTTCTTC. This chain links TRBV27 with TRBJ2-1, with a weak D call TRBD1 (7 bases). This CDR3 has 15 amino acids. Germline lookup yields CDR1 MNHEY and CDR2 SMNVEV (reference sequence). Trimming stripped 7 bases from V and 7 bases from J, with 20 bases between.

The chain has TRBV6-1 and TRBJ1-2; 7 bases are a match to TRBD1. The CDR3 has 15 amino acids. The ends lost 3 bases at V and 7 bases at J; junction bases unmatched: 11. Germline CDR1 is MNHNS and CDR2 is SASEGT. CDR3: CASSERQGAVFGYTF. DNA of the CDR3: TGTGCCAGCAGTGAGCGACAGGGTGCGGTCTTTGGCTACACCTTC.

The chain couples TRBV20-1 to TRBJ1-1; D unclear. With 3 bases removed from V and 6 bases from J, the gap between germline ends came to 20 bases. Germline CDR1 reads DFQATT; CDR2 reads SNEGSKA (reference sequence). This CDR3 is 15 amino acids long. The CDR3 sequence: CSASADSVRSPEAFF. In DNA form, the CDR3 reads TGCAGTGCTAGTGCGGATTCGGTCCGTTCACCTGAAGCTTTCTTT.

The rearrangement joins TRBV18 to TRBJ2-1; 8 bases are shared with TRBD2. J was trimmed by 2 bases and V by 6 bases; bases with no gene match: 6. Germline CDR1 and CDR2: KGHSH and LQKENI. The CDR3 runs to 15 residues. CDR3 loop: CASSQRGRPYNEQFF. The CDR3 nucleotides are TGTGCCAGCTCCCAGCGGGGGAGGCCCTACAATGAGCAGTTCTTC.

V is TRBV7-2 and J is TRBJ2-4; D unresolved. This CDR3 comprises 14 residues. With 2 bases removed from V and 7 bases from J, the gap between germline ends came to 12 bases. Germline assignment: CDR1 SGHTA and CDR2 FQGNSA. In DNA form, the CDR3 reads TGTGCCAGCAGCTTACCCGGGTCGGTGAACATTCAGTACTTC. It is translated as CASSLPGSVNIQYF. Full variable domain (rest looked up from reference TRBV7-2 and TRBJ2-4): GAGVSQSPSNKVTEKGKDVELRCDPISGHTALYWYRQSLGQGLEFLIYFQGNSAPDKSGLPSDRFSAERTGGSVSTLTIQRTQQEDSAVYLCASSLPGSVNIQYFGAGTRLSVL.

This clone was observed a few times. This sequence joins TRBV6-5 and TRBJ2-7, with 7 bases lining up with TRBD1. Germline lookup yields CDR1 MNHEY and CDR2 SVGAGI. This CDR3 has 14 residues. V dropped 6 bases and J dropped 3; count of bases not matched to a gene: 8. The CDR3 region is CASSTGTVIYEQYF. In DNA, the CDR3 is TGTGCCAGCAGCACCGGGACAGTCATCTACGAGCAGTACTTC.

The CDR3 sequence is CASSYGGGQGRGGYTF. The CDR3 DNA follows: TGTGCCAGCAGTTACGGGGGGGGACAGGGTCGAGGTGGCTACACCTTC. The chain carries TRBV6-6 and TRBJ1-2, with 9 nucleotides matching TRBD1. The V gene's germline CDR1 is MNHNY and CDR2 SVGAGI (reference sequence). The CDR3 has 16 amino acids. The trim removed 2 bases at V and 7 bases at J, leaving 11 bases unmatched.

The chain is built from TRBV6-1 and TRBJ2-7; TRBD1 matches at 7 bases. CDR3 length: 15 amino acids. The germline V gene encodes CDR1 MNHNS and CDR2 SASEGT. V was pared by 0 bases and J by 2 bases, with 4 bases of the junction left unmatched. The CDR3 sequence: CASSEAGTEPYEQYF. In DNA form, the CDR3 reads TGTGCCAGCAGTGAAGCTGGGACAGAACCCTACGAGCAGTACTTC.

This clone has only one observation. This same CDR3 is encoded by further DNA sequences in the sample. This chain connects TRBV5-1 to TRBJ2-5, with TRBD1 identical over 8 bases. The CDR3 extends over 15 amino acids. Germline CDR1 and CDR2: SGHRS and YFSETQ. V gave up 0 bases and J gave up 5 bases; unmatched junction bases: 6. The CDR3 reads CASSLAGTGRETQYF. The CDR3 DNA reads as TGCGCCAGCAGCTTGGCCGGGACAGGACGGGAGACCCAGTACTTC.

The chain employs TRBV6-5 and TRBJ1-1; unclear D gene. CDR1 MNHEY and CDR2 SVGAGI come from the germline V gene. The CDR3 has 13 amino acids. V was cut by 6 bases and J by 2 bases, with 10 bases left in between. CDR3 amino acids: CASSPLGNTEAFF. The CDR3 DNA reads TGTGCCAGCAGCCCACTGGGCAACACTGAAGCTTTCTTT.

The rearrangement joins TRBV24-1 to TRBJ2-1; 7 nucleotides agree with TRBD1. The ends lost 3 bases at V and 0 bases at J; junction bases unmatched: 4. This CDR3 comprises 16 residues. The germline V gene encodes CDR1 KGHDR and CDR2 SFDVKD. CDR3 in amino acids: CATSDAGGSSYNEQFF. The CDR3 coding sequence is TGTGCCACCAGTGATGCAGGGGGAAGCTCCTACAATGAGCAGTTCTTC.

Remarks on this clone: Just one base apart from a much larger clone, this may be a read error. Distinct nucleotide sequences in the sample also encode this CDR3. J is TRBJ1-1 and V is TRBV6-4, with 9 nucleotides matching TRBD1. Germline CDR1 and CDR2: MRHNA and SNTAGT. J was trimmed by 1 base and V by 6 bases; bases with no gene match: 3. This CDR3 is built from 14 residues. The CDR3 loop reads CASSPGQGNTEAFF. The CDR3 coding sequence is TGTGCCAGCAGCCCGGGACAGGGGAACACTGAAGCTTTCTTT.

This chain connects TRBV27 to TRBJ1-5; D gene unclear. Trimming left V 5 bases short and J 0 bases short, with 20 bases between. This CDR3 region has 18 residues. In germline, CDR1 is MNHEY, CDR2 SMNVEV (reference sequence). This CDR3 reads CASSQREGRRYSNQPQHF. In nucleotides, the CDR3 is TGTGCCAGCAGTCAACGGGAAGGCAGGCGTTATAGCAATCAGCCCCAGCATTTT.

The rearrangement links TRBV5-1 to TRBJ2-7; unclear D gene. Germline V gives CDR1 SGHRS, CDR2 YFSETQ. V lost 0 bases and J lost 6, with 16 bases in between. The CDR3 has 15 residues. CDR3: CASSLDGWPAGEQYF. In DNA form, the CDR3 reads TGCGCCAGCAGCTTGGATGGCTGGCCAGCCGGCGAGCAGTACTTC.

This clone has only a few counts. The chain recombines TRBV4-1 with TRBJ1-3; tentative D call: TRBD1 (5 bases). The CDR3 runs to 18 residues. The germline V gene has CDR1 MGHRA and CDR2 YSYEKL. Trimming shortened V by 1 base and J by 0 bases, and 16 bases separated the two germline ends. The CDR3 is CASSQVIPRGPSGNTIYF. In nucleotides, the CDR3 is TGCGCCAGCAGCCAAGTGATCCCTAGGGGACCCTCTGGAAACACCATATATTTT.

This clone came up once. This chain joins TRBV6-5 and TRBJ2-2; tentative D call: TRBD1 (5 bases). The CDR3 extends over 15 amino acids. The V gene lost 5 bases and the J gene lost 5 bases, with 15 bases spanning the gap. The germline gives CDR1 MNHEY, CDR2 SVGAGI. For the CDR3, the DNA is TGTGCCAGCAGTCAGGGTCAGCTTGTTACCGGGGAGCTGTTTTTT. Translation gives CASSQGQLVTGELFF.

The V call is TRBV5-1, the J call TRBJ2-7, with TRBD2 as a possible D gene (7 bases). CDR1 SGHRS and CDR2 YFSETQ come from the germline V gene. The V end lost 4 bases, the J end lost 2 bases, and 13 bases lay between the germline ends. This CDR3 has 14 residues. DNA for the CDR3: TGCGCCAGCAGCCCCGGGGGGCAGACCTACGAGCAGTACTTC. As protein: CASSPGGQTYEQYF. The full variable domain, rest sourced from reference TRBV5-1 and TRBJ2-7, is KAGVTQTPRYLIKTRGQQVTLSCSPISGHRSVSWYQQTPGQGLQFLFEYFSETQRNKGNFPGRFSGRQFSNSRSEMNVSTLELGDSALYLCASSPGGQTYEQYFGPGTRLTVT.